The clone carrying this TCR beta chain was recorded at least ten times. Its antigen is unidentified. The time point was: pre-sensitization, week 0. Treatment reported: therapeutic diphenylcyclopropenone sensitization with weekly scalp DPC. Each CDR3 protein is one row after TCRdb ran MiXCR on the RACE reads. The table shows approximately 320,000 distinct CDR3 sequences, with about 5% occurring only once. V gave up 6 bases and J gave up 2 bases, with 10 bases separating them. CDR1 MNHEY and CDR2 SMNVEV come from the germline V gene (reference sequence). The CDR3 loop spans 13 amino acids. This sample was included in a study of human T cells and chemical hapten exposure. The study, taken as a whole, reports: Donors in the study had alopecia, meaning their immune response may differ from healthy people's.

The gene calls are TRBV27 and TRBJ1-1; the D is unclear. This sample comprised whole blood, obtained in connection with sensitization to the hapten diphenylcyclopropenone (DPC). The TCR originated in a woman aged 18-29 years with alopecia areata. Some clones in this sample may be carry-over from other donors' samples. The CDR3 DNA reads TGTGCCAGCAGCAACCGGGCAAACACTGAAGCTTTCTTT. It is translated as CASSNRANTEAFF.